Below are 16 T cell receptor beta chains sequenced from a single sample in a study of T cells after yellow fever vaccination. TCRdb independently ran MiXCR on the 5' RACE reads; one entry per CDR3 protein. The table lists 25,000 to 30,000 distinct CDR3 sequences, around 5% of them singletons. The source was CD8+ T cells sorted from PBMCs, collected 10 days after the yellow fever booster vaccination. The receptors shown here come from a man aged 25 to 45 who received the YFV17D yellow fever vaccine.

The table lists this clonotype with many counts. CDR3 bases: TGCAGCTCAGACCAACCGGGACAGGACGGAGAGACCCAGTACTTC. The encoded protein is CSSDQPGQDGETQYF. V and J are TRBV29-1 and TRBJ2-5; 8 bases agree with TRBD1. Germline V lookup: CDR1 SQVTM, CDR2 ANQGSEA. The CDR3 covers 15 residues. Trimming took 8 bases from V and 4 from J; bases not matched to a gene: 15.

This clonotype came up many times. The chain joins TRBV7-9 to TRBJ2-2, with D tentatively TRBD1 (6 bases). Trimming shortened V by 7 bases and J by 2 bases, and 20 bases separated the two germline ends. This CDR3 has 17 amino acids. The germline V gene has CDR1 SEHNR and CDR2 FQNEAQ (reference sequence). The CDR3 loop reads CASKTVTDGTNTGELFF. The CDR3, as DNA: TGTGCCAGCAAAACTGTAACGGACGGGACAAACACCGGGGAGCTGTTTTTT. Based on the CDR3 plus reference TRBV7-9 and TRBJ2-2, the full variable domain is DTGVSQNPRHKITKRGQNVTFRCDPISEHNRLYWYRQTLGQGPEFLTYFQNEAQLEKSRLLSDRFSAERPKGSFSTLEIQRTEQGDSAMYLCASKTVTDGTNTGELFFGEGSRLTVL.

This clonotype was found many times. V is TRBV15 and J is TRBJ1-5; 9 bases line up with TRBD1. The CDR3 length is 14 residues. Trimming at V came to 8 bases and at J to 6 bases, leaving 8 bases not matched to a gene. Germline CDR1 LNHNV, CDR2 YYDKDF (reference sequence). The CDR3 nucleotides are TGTGCCACCTCCGGCCGGGACAGGGTTCAGCCCCAGCATTTT. Its translation: CATSGRDRVQPQHF.

This clonotype was counted ten times or more. The chain uses TRBV20-1 and TRBJ1-4; 9 bases fit TRBD1. Germline assignment: CDR1 DFQATT and CDR2 SNEGSKA (reference sequence). The CDR3 sequence is 13 residues long. J lost 7 bases, V lost 6 bases, and 6 bases had no gene match. As DNA, the CDR3 is TGCAGTGCCCCGGGACAGGGCGGTGAAAAACTGTTTTTT. This gives the protein CSAPGQGGEKLFF.

The chain uses TRBV28 and TRBJ2-7; D possibly corresponds to TRBD1 (6 bases). The CDR3 covers 14 residues. CDR1 is MDHEN and CDR2 is SYDVKM in the germline V gene. Trimming took off 5 bases at V and 3 bases at J, with 14 bases between the two ends. The CDR3: CASSHRDGIYEQYF. Here the CDR3 DNA reads TGTGCCAGCAGTCACAGGGACGGCATCTACGAGCAGTACTTC.

In its sample, this clonotype was seen many times. The rearrangement joins TRBV27 to TRBJ2-1; D gene unclear. The CDR3 consists of 11 residues. Germline assignment: CDR1 MNHEY and CDR2 SMNVEV (reference sequence). V gave up 5 bases and J gave up 8 bases, with 7 bases separating them. CDR3: CASSLSDEQFF. The CDR3 coding sequence is TGTGCCAGCAGTCTGAGTGATGAGCAGTTCTTC.

In this sample, this clonotype turned up many times. The V call is TRBV6-2 or TRBV6-3, the J call TRBJ2-7; D is ambiguous. This CDR3 is built from 13 residues. Trimming stripped 7 bases from V and 0 bases from J, with 10 bases between. Germline CDR1 MNHEY, CDR2 SVGEGT. Here the CDR3 reads CASNQDSSYEQYF. DNA of the CDR3: TGTGCCAGCAACCAAGACTCCTCCTACGAGCAGTACTTC.

In its sample, this clonotype was seen many times. The chain links TRBV21-1 to TRBJ2-7; TRBD1 is the table's D call, not checked against the DNA. TRBV21-1 is assigned pseudogene status. The CDR3 runs to 13 residues. The CDR3 nucleotides are TGTGCCACCGTCCCCTTTTACTCCTACGAGCAGTACTTC. Protein product: CATVPFYSYEQYF.

V is TRBV19 and J is TRBJ2-2; 8 positions match TRBD2. The V segment lost 8 bases and the J segment 7 bases; nucleotides outside the gene matches: 6. The CDR3 totals 13 residues. From germline, CDR1 is LNHDA and CDR2 SQIVND (reference sequence). The CDR3, as DNA: TGTGCCAGTGCCGGGAGGGCCGGCGGGGAGCTGTTTTTT. This encodes CASAGRAGGELFF.

The table lists this clonotype with many counts. This rearrangement joins TRBV6-5 to TRBJ2-1, with D hard to call. Trimming pared 1 base from V and 1 base from J, leaving 5 bases between. The CDR3 is made up of 14 amino acids. The germline V gene encodes CDR1 MNHEY and CDR2 SVGAGI. CDR3 nucleotides: TGTGCCAGCAGTTACTTTCAGTCCTACAATGAGCAGTTCTTC. As protein: CASSYFQSYNEQFF.

This clonotype showed up many times. The chain couples TRBV4-1 to TRBJ2-3, with a tentative D call TRBD2 (5 bases). V was shortened by 2 bases and J by 5 bases, with 14 bases between the two germline ends. Germline values: CDR1 MGHRA, CDR2 YSYEKL. The CDR3 runs 15 residues. As DNA, the CDR3 is TGCGCCAGCAGCCAATCGCTAGCTGGGGAAGATACGCAGTATTTT. It encodes CASSQSLAGEDTQYF.

Ten or more counts support this clonotype. The rearrangement joins TRBV12-3 or TRBV12-4 to TRBJ2-1, with 12 nucleotides matching TRBD2. The CDR3 covers 16 residues. V was pared by 6 bases and J by 0 bases, with 3 bases of the junction left unmatched. The CDR3 DNA reads as TGTGCCAGCAGAACTAGCGGGAGGAGCTCCTACAATGAGCAGTTCTTC. It codes for CASRTSGRSSYNEQFF.

The table lists this clonotype with many counts. The chain combines TRBV7-9 with TRBJ2-7; possibly TRBD1 for D (6 bases). Germline CDR1 SEHNR, CDR2 FQNEAQ (reference sequence). V lost 5 bases and J 2 bases, leaving 13 bases between the germline ends. CDR3 length: 14 amino acids. CDR3 in amino acids: CASSHVGAAYEQYF. In nucleotides, the CDR3 is TGTGCCAGCAGCCATGTGGGGGCCGCCTACGAGCAGTACTTC.

This clonotype was observed at least ten times. This chain uses TRBV5-1 with TRBJ2-7; 7 bases map to TRBD2. Trimming took 4 bases from V and 5 from J; bases not matched to a gene: 6. The CDR3 sequence is 13 residues long. Germline values: CDR1 SGHRS, CDR2 YFSETQ. CDR3 residues: CASSLMGGNEQYF. Here the CDR3 DNA reads TGCGCCAGCAGCCTCATGGGAGGGAACGAGCAGTACTTC.

V gene TRBV5-1 combines with J gene TRBJ2-1, with a tentative D call TRBD2 (6 bases). V was clipped by 4 bases and J by 6 bases, with 8 bases between them. Germline assignment: CDR1 SGHRS and CDR2 YFSETQ. The CDR3 consists of 12 residues. Here the CDR3 reads CASSRAGNEQFF. The CDR3 coding sequence is TGCGCCAGCAGCCGAGCGGGCAATGAGCAGTTCTTC.

There are many counts of this clonotype. The chain has TRBV20-1 and TRBJ2-1, with D tentatively TRBD2 (6 bases). Germline V gene sequence: CDR1 DFQATT, CDR2 SNEGSKA (reference sequence). Trimming stripped 2 bases from V and 3 bases from J, with 11 bases between. The CDR3 loop spans 14 amino acids. The CDR3 DNA is TGCAGTGCTAGACCTGCGGGGTACTACAATGAGCAGTTCTTC. Translation gives CSARPAGYYNEQFF.